This T cell receptor beta chain was identified in a study of beta chain features in type 1 diabetes (dated by TCRdb to between 2018 and 2020). In the study overall: Patients and healthy donors did not differ in mean age, gender distribution, total cell number or subset yield. Across all samples, fewer than 130 million sorted cells were examined, and cell number per subset correlated strongly with RNA yield. In the study, TCRB repertoires of sorted circulating CD4+ T cell subsets from recently diagnosed type 1 diabetes patients were compared with those of matched healthy donors. Whereas all 30 or so donors provided naive and central memory subsets, regulatory and stem cell-like memory subsets were isolated from just 8 patients and about eight healthy donors. Here is what the overall study found, with its caveats: HLA sub-analyses involved small numbers of individuals, so any influence of HLA type on TCRB rearrangement remained unresolved. Shorter templates might have been favored by PCR, but patient and control samples were amplified and corrected together, so both groups would have been affected equally by any skew. Naive, central memory and regulatory TCRB repertoires appeared to be more alike among patients than among healthy donors. At VDJ recombination sites, type 1 diabetes patients had fewer insertions and more deleted nucleotides, which implies abnormalities in thymic rearrangement. A moderate but significant shortening of TCRB CDR3 length was observed in type 1 diabetes patients in all four CD4+ subsets. Because cDNA was sequenced instead of genomic DNA, activated cells with high expression could be over-represented, although the groups did not differ in activation or CD3 levels.

All of the isolated RNA was reverse transcribed with the High Capacity cDNA Reverse Transcription Kit, so expressed TCRB transcripts were sequenced. Deep immunoSEQ sequencing was performed on naive, central memory and regulatory T cell samples, with an average of about 3.57 million total reads per sample. After sorted cells were lysed in RLT buffer, RNA was extracted with DNase-treated RNeasy Micro or Mini kits, with the choice depending on cell number. Each cell subset was processed on its own to prevent cross-contamination, while patient and healthy donor samples were processed together. TCRB sequences were amplified from cDNA with the immunoSEQ multiplex PCR, producing 87-bp fragments spanning the CDR3 region. Sequencing of the amplicons was performed on the Illumina HiSeq platform. The original methods were these. Synthetic template baselines were used to correct PCR bias computationally, reads within Hamming distance 2 were collapsed, and singletons that could not be merged were discarded. Reads were aligned to IMGT to assign V, D and J genes, CDR3 length, and insertions or deletions at six rearrangement sites. Clonotype counts were normalized to sorted cell number within each subset before computing true diversity and Gini coefficients with the tcR R package. The overlap coefficient, calculated on TCRB nucleotide sequences, was used to measure repertoire sharing. Out-of-frame TCRB sequences from naive cells were analyzed to stand in for the pre-selection repertoire. TCRdb mirrors the immuneACCESS table, restricted to in-frame sequences. Some clones are absent from its copies; in checked studies, under half trace to an unresolved V gene, and the reason for the others is unknown. The V and J calls and clone size were taken over from that table, and D and trimming were inferred from the DNA. This sample lists around 280,000 clones; around 16% were detected once. The top ten clones comprise more than 0.015% of the sample.

Each donor gave one peripheral blood draw, averaging approximately 120 mL, which was collected into heparinised tubes. A BD FACSAria II and a panel including CD45RO, CCR7, CD25, CD127, CD95 and CD27 were used to sort naive, central memory, regulatory and stem cell-like memory CD4+ T cells. Purity was above 95% for every sorted population. PBMCs were isolated immediately by Lymphoprep density gradient centrifugation and stained directly without culture. So that batch effects would be minimized, each experiment stained and sorted samples in pairs, pairing one healthy donor with one patient. There are a few counts of this clone. Its antigen specificity is not known. No base qualities exist here, and no much larger clone lies one base off it. CDR1 LNHDA and CDR2 SQIVND were looked up in the germline V gene (reference sequence). The CDR3 goes from the cysteine to the phenylalanine over 15 residues. The entry retains the CDR3 DNA only, 45 bases that are in frame from base 1. Here V drops 6 bases and J drops 0 bases, and the junction holds 5 bases not matched to any gene.

Material: naive CD4+ T cells from blood. The cell subset or site label, as the study defines it: true naive CD4+ T cells. The sequence derives from a man aged 18 to 30 with type 1 diabetes. The rearrangement combines TRBV19 with TRBJ2-1; a stretch of 7 junction bases matches TRBD2. The DNA reads TGTGCCAGTAGGGACGGGACTAACTCCTACAATGAGCAGTTCTTC. Its amino acids are CASRDGTNSYNEQFF.